Reported below is one T cell receptor (beta chain). The source of the sample is a study of PD-L1 blockade in urothelial cancer. Profiling relied on immunoSEQ multiplex PCR, and the TCRdb table lists in-frame clones only, not all of them. Of some 52,000 clones in the sample, roughly 84% were seen once. V lost 4 bases, J lost 0 bases, and 13 bases lay in between. The CDR3 covers 16 residues. Germline lookup yields CDR1 MNHEY and CDR2 SVGAGI. The sequence was obtained from a man aged 40-50 years with urothelial cancer. The rearrangement uses TRBV6-5 and TRBJ1-3; D unclear. Sequencing was performed on PBMCs, taken around atezolizumab (anti-PD-L1) treatment. The CDR3 DNA sequence: TGTGCCAGCAGTTCGGAGCAGCCCTTCTCTGGAAACACCATATATTTT. It encodes CASSSEQPFSGNTIYF.